This passage covers 21 T cell receptor beta chains from one sample sequenced in a study of PD-1 blockade in classical Hodgkin lymphoma. Relapse was seen in all patients after autologous stem cell transplantation, and brentuximab vedotin exposure was variable. Thawed PBMCs yielded CD4+ T cells through magnetic negative selection. Sequencing used immunoSEQ multiplex PCR; TCRdb keeps in-frame clones, though not all of them. The data show roughly 7,400 clones, about 77% seen once. Sequencing used CD4+ T cells from blood, obtained at baseline. These receptors were taken from a human donor with classical Hodgkin lymphoma.

The gene calls are TRBV5-1 and TRBJ2-1, with 11 positions matching TRBD2. V was pared by 7 bases and J by 2 bases, with 5 bases of the junction left unmatched. Germline V gives CDR1 SGHRS, CDR2 YFSETQ. CDR3 length: 15 residues. As DNA, the CDR3 is TGCGCCAGCCGCGAGACTAGCGGGACCTACAATGAGCAGTTCTTC. This sequence encodes CASRETSGTYNEQFF.

This sequence joins TRBV7-2 and TRBJ1-5; TRBD1 matches at 7 bases. V was pared by 5 bases and J by 6 bases, with 10 bases of the junction left unmatched. The CDR3 extends over 15 amino acids. Germline loops: CDR1 SGHTA, CDR2 FQGNSA. The CDR3 DNA follows: TGTGCCAGCAGCCGGGGACAGCCCGGGCGTCAGCCCCAGCATTTT. It yields the protein CASSRGQPGRQPQHF. The full variable domain, its missing parts supplied by reference TRBV7-2 and TRBJ1-5, is GAGVSQSPSNKVTEKGKDVELRCDPISGHTALYWYRQSLGQGLEFLIYFQGNSAPDKSGLPSDRFSAERTGGSVSTLTIQRTQQEDSAVYLCASSRGQPGRQPQHFGDGTRLSIL.

The chain carries TRBV10-3 and TRBJ1-5; TRBD1 aligns across 9 bases. The junction had 4 bases not matched to a gene; V was cut back by 9 bases and J by 4 bases. Germline lookup yields CDR1 ENHRY and CDR2 SYGVKD. The CDR3 runs to 13 residues. The CDR3 bases are TGTGCCATTAGGGACAGGGAGAATCAGCCCCAGCATTTT. This sequence encodes CAIRDRENQPQHF.

The rearrangement joins TRBV6-5 to TRBJ2-4, with TRBD2 as a possible D gene (5 bases). The CDR3 runs to 13 residues. Trimming left V 4 bases short and J 4 bases short, with 8 bases between. The germline CDR1 and CDR2 sequences are MNHEY and SVGAGI. The CDR3 bases are TGTGCCAGCAGTTCCCCGGGGAAAAACATTCAGTACTTC. Protein product: CASSSPGKNIQYF.

V and J are TRBV15 and TRBJ2-5; D is unresolved. Germline values: CDR1 LNHNV, CDR2 YYDKDF (reference sequence). The CDR3 spans 16 residues. V shed 1 base and J shed 0 bases, with 12 bases lying between them. The CDR3 loop reads CATSRVVFGDQETQYF. As DNA, the CDR3 is TGTGCCACCAGCAGAGTCGTTTTCGGAGACCAAGAGACCCAGTACTTC.

This chain uses TRBV6-6 with TRBJ1-6; the D gene is possibly TRBD1 (6 bases). V was shortened by 5 bases and J by 10 bases, with 15 bases between the two germline ends. Germline-derived CDR1 and CDR2 are MNHNY and SVGAGI (reference sequence). CDR3 length: 14 residues. CDR3 bases: TGTGCCAGCAGTGACATCCAGGGGTCCTCACCCCTCCACTTT. It codes for CASSDIQGSSPLHF.

This chain joins TRBV5-6 and TRBJ2-5; D remains ambiguous. Looked up from germline, CDR1 is SGHDT and CDR2 is YYEEEE. The germline V and J ends were trimmed by 0 bases and 0 bases, with 9 bases remaining between them. The CDR3 is made up of 15 amino acids. The CDR3 coding sequence is TGTGCCAGCAGCTTGGTGGTTGAGTACCAAGAGACCCAGTACTTC. Amino acids: CASSLVVEYQETQYF.

CDR3 protein: CASSLPGTGNQPQHF. CDR3 sequence (DNA): TGTGCCAGCAGCCTACCGGGGACAGGAAATCAGCCCCAGCATTTT. The chain is built from TRBV7-2 and TRBJ1-5; 8 bases fit TRBD1. The junction had 7 bases not matched to a gene; V was cut back by 5 bases and J by 4 bases. Germline loops: CDR1 SGHTA, CDR2 FQGNSA. There are 15 residues in the CDR3.

The V and J genes are TRBV20-1 and TRBJ2-3, with TRBD2 matching 8 bases. The J segment lost 5 bases and the V segment lost 6 bases, leaving 1 base of the junction unmatched. From germline, CDR1 is DFQATT and CDR2 SNEGSKA (reference sequence). The CDR3 runs to 11 residues. The CDR3 protein is CSAAGVDTQYF. The CDR3 region has the DNA TGCAGTGCAGCGGGAGTAGATACGCAGTATTTT.

V gene TRBV25-1 combines with J gene TRBJ2-7; TRBD1 aligns across 10 bases. The CDR3 extends over 16 amino acids. The ends lost 7 bases at V and 4 bases at J; junction bases unmatched: 13. The germline V gene encodes CDR1 MGHDK and CDR2 SYGVNS. CDR3 in amino acids: CASTSDRGPNLYEQYF. CDR3 bases: TGTGCCAGCACGTCTGACAGGGGGCCCAATCTATACGAGCAGTACTTC.

The genes are TRBV18 and TRBJ2-7; D perhaps matches TRBD1 (6 bases). The length of the CDR3 is 12 residues. Looked up from germline, CDR1 is KGHSH and CDR2 is LQKENI. V dropped 5 bases and J dropped 6 bases, with 11 bases sitting between them. The CDR3 protein is CASSLQGAEQYV. DNA for the CDR3: TGTGCCAGCTCATTACAGGGTGCCGAGCAGTACGTC.

This chain uses TRBV5-4 with TRBJ2-7; D unclear. This CDR3 is 16 amino acids long. Trimming removed 0 bases at V and 1 base at J, with 14 bases between. Germline-derived CDR1 and CDR2 are SGHNT and YYREEE (reference sequence). The CDR3 nucleotides read TGTGCCAGCAGCTTGGAATTCGGCTTACGGTCCTACGAGCAGTACGTC. As protein: CASSLEFGLRSYEQYV.

The CDR3 DNA is TGTGCCAGCAGTTTTGGGGTAGCGGCTTTGAATGAGCAGTTCTTC. It is translated as CASSFGVAALNEQFF. The J gene is TRBJ2-1, the V gene TRBV5-5; tentatively, D is TRBD2 (6 bases). CDR3 length: 15 residues. Trimming took 5 bases from V and 7 from J, leaving 19 bases between them. In germline, CDR1 is SGHKS, CDR2 YYEKEE (reference sequence).

This clone was recorded a few times. The CDR3: CASSFRQGYYGYTF. The CDR3 DNA follows: TGTGCCAGCAGCTTCCGACAGGGATACTATGGCTACACCTTC. This chain joins TRBV7-2 and TRBJ1-2; 7 bases fit TRBD1. The CDR3 covers 14 residues. J gave up 3 bases and V 3 bases, and 4 bases lay outside the gene matches. Per the germline V gene, CDR1 is SGHTA and CDR2 is FQGNSA.

In this sample, this clone turned up once. The J gene is TRBJ1-1, the V gene TRBV6-6; D not certain. Trimming cost V 6 bases and J 0 bases, with 8 bases left between them. This CDR3 spans 13 amino acids. The germline gives CDR1 MNHNY, CDR2 SVGAGI (reference sequence). Here the CDR3 reads CASRANMNTEAFF. CDR3 coding DNA: TGTGCCAGCAGGGCTAACATGAACACTGAAGCTTTCTTT.

The rearrangement uses TRBV11-2 and TRBJ1-1; D is undetermined. Germline V gives CDR1 SGHAT, CDR2 FQNNGV. The CDR3 is 13 residues long. Between the trimmed V and J ends, which lost 2 bases and 2 bases, there was a span of 6 bases. The CDR3 sequence is CASSLKANTEAFF. CDR3 DNA sequence: TGTGCCAGCAGCTTAAAAGCCAACACTGAAGCTTTCTTT.

V gene TRBV7-6 combines with J gene TRBJ2-3; tentative D call: TRBD1 (5 bases). The germline CDR1 and CDR2 sequences are SGHVS and FNYEAQ. The length of the CDR3 is 14 residues. The V gene lost 4 bases and the J gene lost 6 bases, with 14 bases spanning the gap. The CDR3 region has the DNA TGTGCCAGCAGCTCTTGGGGCCTCGATGATACGCAGTATTTT. It is translated as CASSSWGLDDTQYF. Complete variable domain (other parts from reference TRBV7-6 and TRBJ2-3): GAGVSQSPRYKVTKRGQDVALRCDPISGHVSLYWYRQALGQGPEFLTYFNYEAQQDKSGLPNDRFSAERPEGSISTLTIQRTEQRDSAMYRCASSSWGLDDTQYFGPGTRLTVL.

The chain carries TRBV6-1 and TRBJ2-7; TRBD2 agrees at 10 bases. Germline V gene data show CDR1 as MNHNS and CDR2 as SASEGT. Unmatched junction bases numbered 4, after V lost 5 bases and J lost 6 bases. The CDR3 loop spans 13 amino acids. The CDR3 bases are TGTGCCAGCAGTCCCCGACTAGCGGGCGAGCAGTACGTC. It translates to CASSPRLAGEQYV.

The chain links TRBV5-5 to TRBJ2-1, with D uncertain. Per the germline V gene, CDR1 is SGHKS and CDR2 is YYEKEE (reference sequence). V dropped 0 bases and J dropped 0 bases, with 10 bases sitting between them. There are 16 residues in the CDR3. CDR3 region: CASSLGPTGSYNEQFF. The CDR3, as DNA: TGTGCCAGCAGCTTGGGACCGACGGGCTCCTACAATGAGCAGTTCTTC.

The gene calls are TRBV18 and TRBJ1-1, with 8 positions matching TRBD1. There are 15 residues in the CDR3. Trimming took 2 bases from V and 4 from J; bases not matched to a gene: 6. The germline gives CDR1 KGHSH, CDR2 LQKENI. The CDR3 here is CASSPGTGGSTEAFF. CDR3 coding DNA: TGTGCCAGCTCACCAGGGACAGGTGGGTCCACTGAAGCTTTCTTT.

The chain links TRBV28 to TRBJ1-4; the match to TRBD1 covers 9 bases. Trimming took 6 bases from V and 3 from J; bases not matched to a gene: 5. The germline V gene has CDR1 MDHEN and CDR2 SYDVKM. This CDR3 has 15 amino acids. CDR3 DNA sequence: TGTGCCAGCAGACCACAGGGGGCGGCTAATGAAAAACTGTTTTTT. Encoded protein: CASRPQGAANEKLFF.